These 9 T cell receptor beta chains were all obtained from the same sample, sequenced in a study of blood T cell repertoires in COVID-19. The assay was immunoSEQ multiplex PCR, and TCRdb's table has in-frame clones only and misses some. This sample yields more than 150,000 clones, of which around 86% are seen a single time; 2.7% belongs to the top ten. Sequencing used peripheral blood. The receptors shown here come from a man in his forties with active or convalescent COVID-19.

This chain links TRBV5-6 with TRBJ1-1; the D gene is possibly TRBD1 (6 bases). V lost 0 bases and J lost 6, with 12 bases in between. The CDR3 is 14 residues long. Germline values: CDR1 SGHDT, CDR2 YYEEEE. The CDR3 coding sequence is TGTGCCAGCAGCTTGGCCAAATGGGGGCCTGAAGCTTTCTTT. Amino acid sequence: CASSLAKWGPEAFF.

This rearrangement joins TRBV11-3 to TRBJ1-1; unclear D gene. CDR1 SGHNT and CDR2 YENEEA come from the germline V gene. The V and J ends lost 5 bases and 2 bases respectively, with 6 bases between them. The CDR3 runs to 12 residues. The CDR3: CASSPFNTEAFF. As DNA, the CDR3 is TGTGCCAGCAGCCCATTCAACACTGAAGCTTTCTTT.

For the CDR3, the DNA is TGCGCCAGCAGCTTGGGGTCGACAGGGGACCTTACCGGGGAGCTGTTTTTT. Protein sequence: CASSLGSTGDLTGELFF. The chain uses TRBV5-1 and TRBJ2-2; TRBD1 matches 8 bases. J was trimmed by 5 bases and V by 0 bases; bases with no gene match: 9. CDR3 size: 17 residues. Germline CDR1 reads SGHRS; CDR2 reads YFSETQ.

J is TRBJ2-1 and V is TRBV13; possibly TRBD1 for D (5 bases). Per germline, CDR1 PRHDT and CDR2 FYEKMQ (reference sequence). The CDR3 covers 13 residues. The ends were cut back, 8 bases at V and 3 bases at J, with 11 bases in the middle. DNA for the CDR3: TGTGCCAGCTCAGTCCAGGGCTACAATGAGCAGTTCTTC. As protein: CASSVQGYNEQFF.

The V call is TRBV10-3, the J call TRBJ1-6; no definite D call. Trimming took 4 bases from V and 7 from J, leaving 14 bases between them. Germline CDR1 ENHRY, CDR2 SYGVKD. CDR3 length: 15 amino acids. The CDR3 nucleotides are TGTGCCATCAGTGGATCTGGCCGGGAGAATTCACCCCTCCACTTT. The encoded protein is CAISGSGRENSPLHF.

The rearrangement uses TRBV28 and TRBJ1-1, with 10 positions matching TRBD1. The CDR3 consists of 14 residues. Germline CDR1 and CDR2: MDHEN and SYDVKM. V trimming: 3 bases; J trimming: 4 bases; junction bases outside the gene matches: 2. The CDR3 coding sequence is TGTGCCAGCAGTTTTTGGGACAGGGGCACTGAAGCTTTCTTT. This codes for CASSFWDRGTEAFF.

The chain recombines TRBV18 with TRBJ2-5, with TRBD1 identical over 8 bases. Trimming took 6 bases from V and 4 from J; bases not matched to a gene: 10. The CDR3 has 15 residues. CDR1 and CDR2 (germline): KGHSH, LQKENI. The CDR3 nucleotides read TGTGCCAGCTCGAGTCGGACAGGGCTTGGAGAGACCCAGTACTTC. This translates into CASSSRTGLGETQYF. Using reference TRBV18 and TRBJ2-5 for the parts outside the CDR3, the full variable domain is NAGVMQNPRHLVRRRGQEARLRCSPMKGHSHVYWYRQLPEEGLKFMVYLQKENIIDESGMPKERFSAEFPKEGPSILRIQQVVRGDSAAYFCASSSRTGLGETQYFGPGTRLLVL.

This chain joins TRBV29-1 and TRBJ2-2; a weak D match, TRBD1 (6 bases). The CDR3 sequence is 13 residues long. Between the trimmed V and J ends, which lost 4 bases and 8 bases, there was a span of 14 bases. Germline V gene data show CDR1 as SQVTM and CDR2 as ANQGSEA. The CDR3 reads CSVVGTTLGELFF. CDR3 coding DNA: TGCAGCGTTGTAGGGACAACTCTTGGGGAGCTGTTTTTT.

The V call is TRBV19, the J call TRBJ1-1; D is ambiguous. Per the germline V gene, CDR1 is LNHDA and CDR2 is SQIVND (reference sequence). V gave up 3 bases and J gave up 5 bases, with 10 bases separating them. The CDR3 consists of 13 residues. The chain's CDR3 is CASSMRARTEAFF. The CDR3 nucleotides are TGTGCCAGTAGTATGAGGGCACGGACTGAAGCTTTCTTT.